The rows below give T cell receptor beta chains drawn from one sample of a study of low-dose radiotherapy and immunotherapy resistance in tumors. TCRdb independently ran MiXCR on the reads; one entry per CDR3 protein. The top ten clones hold 2.5% to 3.5% of a sample with under 95,000 distinct CDR3 sequences, over 15% of them seen once. The specimen comprised PBMCs, sampled before treatment. The source is a male donor with prostate cancer. CDR3s include the opening cysteine and the closing phenylalanine or tryptophan. The D gene is left open where the match is weak. Not every row has a clone size; where given, it reads once, few, many or a size class.

j_call v_call clone_size d_call cdr3_aa cdr3_nt
TRBJ2-3 TRBV5-1 many NA CASSFPGADTQYF TGCGCCAGCAGCTTTCCCGGGGCAGATACGCAGTATTTT
TRBJ2-5 TRBV7-9 many TRBD1 CASSSWDRGRETQYF TGTGCCAGCAGCTCCTGGGACAGGGGGCGAGAGACCCAGTACTTC
TRBJ1-1 TRBV4-1 many NA CASSLTGLSEAFF TGTGCCAGCAGTTTAACAGGGCTATCTGAAGCTTTCTTT
TRBJ2-3 TRBV29-1 many NA CSAPGGATDTQYF TGCAGCGCTCCTGGGGGGGCCACAGATACGCAGTATTTT
TRBJ2-7 TRBV5-1 many TRBD2 CASSPGGEGYEQYF TGCGCCAGCAGTCCCGGGGGGGAGGGATACGAGCAGTACTTC
TRBJ2-7 TRBV11-1 many TRBD2 CASSVLAGASYEQYF TGTGCCAGCAGCGTGCTAGCGGGGGCCTCCTACGAGCAGTACTTC
TRBJ2-7 TRBV20-1 many NA CSARVRGGATYEQYF TGCAGTGCTAGAGTAAGGGGGGGGGCAACCTACGAGCAGTACTTC
TRBJ2-3 TRBV2 many NA CASSERAAPGTDTQYF TGTGCCAGCAGTGAAAGGGCCGCCCCCGGCACAGATACGCAGTATTTT
TRBJ2-3 TRBV18 many NA CASSLQAPSSTDTQYF TGTGCCAGCTCATTACAGGCCCCCTCTAGCACAGATACGCAGTATTTT
TRBJ2-7 TRBV19 many NA CASSIAGPSYEQYF TGTGCCAGTAGTATTGCAGGGCCCTCCTACGAGCAGTACTTC
TRBJ2-2 TRBV7-9 many TRBD2 CASSPREGGTGELFF TGTGCCAGCAGCCCCCGGGAGGGAGGGACCGGGGAGCTGTTTTTT
TRBJ2-5 TRBV29-1 many TRBD2 CSARLGLVGDQETQYF TGCAGCGCTCGACTGGGACTAGTGGGGGACCAAGAGACCCAGTACTTC
TRBJ2-1 TRBV5-5 many TRBD1 CASSTSGTGYNEQFF TGTGCCAGCAGCACTTCCGGGACAGGTTACAATGAGCAGTTCTTC
TRBJ1-4 TRBV12-3/TRBV12-4 NA TRBD1 CASSFWTGTGAGKLFF TGTGCCAGCAGTTTTTGGACCGGGACAGGCGCCGGAAAACTGTTTTTT
TRBJ1-6 TRBV7-9 many NA CASSFDRQSPLHF TGTGCCAGCAGCTTCGACAGGCAGTCACCCCTCCACTTT
TRBJ2-2 TRBV12-3/TRBV12-4 many TRBD1 CASSLGQGRPGELFF TGTGCCAGCAGTTTAGGACAGGGACGTCCCGGGGAGCTGTTTTTT
TRBJ1-2 TRBV3-1 many NA CASSPRGPYGYTF TGTGCCAGCAGCCCCCGTGGACCATATGGCTACACCTTC
TRBJ2-3 TRBV5-1 many TRBD2 CASSQTTSGGAGTQYF TGCGCCAGCAGCCAGACCACTAGCGGGGGGGCCGGTACGCAGTATTTT
TRBJ2-5 TRBV5-1 NA NA CASSWAPGETQYF TGCGCCAGCAGCTGGGCCCCCGGGGAGACCCAGTACTTC
TRBJ1-2 TRBV11-2 NA NA CASSSGDYGYTF TGTGCCAGCAGCTCAGGGGACTATGGCTACACCTTC
TRBJ2-5 TRBV4-1 many NA CASSQFRGALQQETQYF TGCGCCAGCAGCCAATTTCGGGGGGCTTTACAGCAAGAGACCCAGTACTTC
TRBJ1-6 TRBV13 NA TRBD1 CASDGQGSYYSPLHF TGTGCCAGCGATGGACAGGGCTCTTATTATTCACCCCTCCACTTT
TRBJ2-7 TRBV12-3/TRBV12-4 NA NA CASSFQSLARAPYEQYF TGTGCCAGCAGCTTCCAGTCCCTTGCCCGTGCCCCCTACGAGCAGTACTTC
TRBJ2-1 TRBV6-2/TRBV6-3 many TRBD2 CASRPPGGGLDEQFF TGTGCCAGCAGACCCCCGGGGGGTGGGCTCGATGAGCAGTTCTTC
TRBJ2-3 TRBV6-2/TRBV6-3 many TRBD2 CASSSPGLADGDTQYF TGTGCCAGCAGTTCCCCGGGACTAGCGGACGGGGATACGCAGTATTTT
TRBJ2-5 TRBV14 few NA CASSQDSQVGRETQYF TGTGCCAGCAGCCAAGATTCTCAGGTTGGGCGAGAGACCCAGTACTTC
TRBJ2-1 TRBV11-3 many TRBD2 CASSRSGGSYNEQFF TGTGCCAGCAGCCGTAGCGGGGGCTCCTACAATGAGCAGTTCTTC
TRBJ1-1 TRBV25-1 many NA CASKAVGGTTEAFF TGTGCCAGCAAAGCGGTAGGAGGGACCACTGAAGCTTTCTTT
TRBJ2-3 TRBV10-1 many TRBD1 CASSPPGQAQYF TGCGCCAGCAGCCCGCCGGGACAGGCCCAGTATTTT
TRBJ1-1 TRBV6-5 many TRBD1 CASSYRGTGWGNTEAFF TGTGCCAGCAGTTACCGGGGGACAGGGTGGGGAAACACTGAAGCTTTCTTT
TRBJ2-5 TRBV7-8 NA NA CASSSGTLLAQYF TGTGCCAGCAGTTCTGGGACACTGCTGGCCCAGTACTTC
TRBJ2-3 TRBV2 NA TRBD2 CASSLIAGGVTDTQYF TGTGCCAGCAGTCTAATAGCGGGGGGGGTCACAGATACGCAGTATTTT
TRBJ2-5 TRBV7-2 few NA CASSPGEAFETQYF TGTGCCAGCAGCCCCGGGGAGGCCTTTGAGACCCAGTACTTC
TRBJ1-4 TRBV29-1 few NA CSYTPGKLFF TGCAGCTATACCCCAGGGAAACTGTTTTTT
TRBJ2-1 TRBV7-2 many TRBD2 CASSFSSREGNEQFF TGTGCCAGCAGCTTCTCCTCTAGGGAGGGAAATGAGCAGTTCTTC
TRBJ1-1 TRBV15 NA NA CATSRDGVRETEAFF TGTGCCACCAGCAGGGACGGGGTACGGGAGACTGAAGCTTTCTTT
TRBJ2-3 TRBV5-4 few TRBD1 CASSLGIRDRTNLRTDTQYF TGTGCCAGCAGTTTAGGGATCCGGGACAGGACTAACCTACGCACAGATACGCAGTATTTT
TRBJ2-1 TRBV2 many TRBD2 CASRVSGAYNEQFF TGTGCCAGCAGGGTTAGCGGGGCCTACAATGAGCAGTTCTTC
TRBJ2-2 TRBV5-1 many TRBD1 CATQEGGRSTGELFF TGCGCCACCCAAGAAGGGGGCAGAAGCACCGGGGAGCTGTTTTTT
TRBJ2-1 TRBV18 few TRBD2 CASSPRTSGVGNEQFF TGTGCCAGCTCACCCCGGACTAGCGGGGTCGGCAATGAGCAGTTCTTC
TRBJ1-2 TRBV2 many NA CASSETNYGYTF TGTGCCAGCAGCGAGACAAACTATGGCTACACCTTC
TRBJ1-6 TRBV15 many NA CATSREWYRDNSPLHF TGTGCCACCAGCAGAGAATGGTACAGAGATAATTCACCCCTCCACTTT